This T cell receptor (beta chain) was documented in a study of cytotoxic CD8 clonotypes in ibrutinib-treated CLL. This CDR3 has 14 residues. Germline-derived CDR1 and CDR2 are ENHRY and SYGVKD. With 2 bases removed from V and 3 bases from J, the gap between germline ends came to 8 bases. Notes on this clone: Its antigen is still unknown.

Overall study results and limits: Samples from sustained-remission and progressing patients were taken at different times. The clonality went up when patients responded to ibrutinib and dropped back toward baseline at progression. Age-matched healthy donor levels were exceeded by baseline clonality, which tracked circulating CD8+ T-cell counts.

The sequencing depth, 1 in 200,000 to 1 in 1 million T cells, was the target. Repertoires were generated with immunoSEQ multiplex PCR, while TCRdb's copy carries only in-frame clones and drops some. Here the sample spans around 330,000 clones, 60% to 80% being singletons. The genes are TRBV10-3 and TRBJ2-1; possible D gene TRBD1, 5 bases. The sequence was collected from a human donor with chronic lymphocytic leukemia. The input for sequencing was PBMCs, taken after 36 months of ibrutinib treatment. CDR3 nucleotides: TGTGCCATCAGTGAGAGACAGATCTACAATGAGCAGTTCTTC. Translating gives CAISERQIYNEQFF.